Listed below are T cell receptor beta chains from one sample, sequenced in a study of blood T cell repertoires in COVID-19. Generated by immunoSEQ multiplex PCR, the TCRdb table keeps only in-frame clones and is missing some. The sample has 150,000 or so clones, more than 70% seen once; the top ten hold roughly 13%. Sequences were obtained from peripheral blood. The receptors were gathered from a man between 60 and 75 years old with active or convalescent COVID-19. Both conserved end residues are part of each CDR3. The D gene is left open where the match is weak. Clone sizes are given selectively: once, few, many, or a class where the clone is expanded.

>NA|NA|TRBJ1-1|TRBV18
TGTGCCAGCTCACCAATAGAGGGTACGGGCCTGAACACTGAAGCTTTCTTT
CASSPIEGTGLNTEAFF
>NA|NA|TRBJ1-5|TRBV2
TGTGCCAGCAGCGGGCAGGGCGCCAATCAGCCCCAGCATTTT
CASSGQGANQPQHF
>NA|NA|TRBJ1-6|TRBV24-1
TGTGCCACCCGAGGAGCCAATAATTCACCCCTCCACTTT
CATRGANNSPLHF
>NA|TRBD1|TRBJ1-3|TRBV13
TGTGCCAGCAGCTCACGTTATGGGTACCGGGACAGCTCTGGAAACACCATATATTTT
CASSSRYGYRDSSGNTIYF
>NA|NA|TRBJ1-4|TRBV7-7
TGTGCCAGCAGCTTAGGAGTAGTCAGGGTAGTCGAAAAACTGTTTTTT
CASSLGVVRVVEKLFF
>NA|NA|TRBJ1-1|TRBV6-6
TGTGCCAGCAGTTATGGACAGCAGAACACTGAAGCTTTCTTT
CASSYGQQNTEAFF
>NA|NA|TRBJ2-7|TRBV2
TGTGCCAGCAGGGGCGGGGGCGCTTCCTACGAGCAGTACTTC
CASRGGGASYEQYF
>NA|NA|TRBJ1-1|TRBV5-1
TGCGCCAGCAGCTTGGAAAAACAGGCTACTGAAGCTTTCTTT
CASSLEKQATEAFF
>NA|NA|TRBJ1-6|TRBV6-6
TGTGCCAGCAGTTCCCATGGCGGCCTAAATTCACCCCTCCACTTT
CASSSHGGLNSPLHF
>NA|TRBD1|TRBJ2-7|TRBV11-3
TGTGCCAGCAGCTTAGGAGGGGGCCGGTTCGCGAAGCAGTACTTC
CASSLGGGRFAKQYF
>NA|TRBD2|TRBJ2-4|TRBV9
TGTGCCAGCAGCCGGCTAGCGGGACTAGCCAAAAACATTCAGTACTTC
CASSRLAGLAKNIQYF
>once|NA|TRBJ1-1|TRBV6-1
TGTGCCAGCAGTGAACTGGGGGGGAACACTGAAGCTTTCTTT
CASSELGGNTEAFF
>once|TRBD2|TRBJ2-1|TRBV19
TGTGCCAGTAAAAATCACGGATGGACTAGCGGGAGGGGGGATGAGCAGTTCTTC
CASKNHGWTSGRGDEQFF
>NA|NA|TRBJ1-6|TRBV6-5
TGTGCCAGCAGTCCCTCCCATAATTCACCCCTCCACTTT
CASSPSHNSPLHF
>NA|NA|TRBJ1-5|TRBV6-6
TGTGCCAGCAGTTACAGGGGGTATCAGCCCCAGCATTTT
CASSYRGYQPQHF
>NA|NA|TRBJ2-3|TRBV7-9
TGTGCCACCGACCGGGACTCAACAGATACGCAGTATTTT
CATDRDSTDTQYF
>NA|NA|TRBJ2-5|TRBV18
TGTGCCAGCTCCCCGGGAGCGGGAGAGACCCAGTACTTC
CASSPGAGETQYF
>once|TRBD1|TRBJ1-2|TRBV9
TGTGCCAGCAGTGATCGGGCAGGGGGTCGCTACACCTTC
CASSDRAGGRYTF
>few|NA|TRBJ1-1|TRBV7-9
TGTGCCAGCAGCTTAGCTTCAGGGAAGTTCACTGAAGCTTTCTTT
CASSLASGKFTEAFF
>NA|TRBD1|TRBJ1-1|TRBV29-1
TGCAGCGTCCGGACAGGGTTGTCGGCTTTCTTT
CSVRTGLSAFF
>NA|NA|TRBJ2-7|TRBV2
TGTGCCAGCAAGGAGGGTTACGAGCAGTACTTC
CASKEGYEQYF
>NA|NA|TRBJ2-1|TRBV10-3
TGTGCCATCAGTGGGAGGGGCGACTCCGGGGTACGCAATGAGCAGTTCTTC
CAISGRGDSGVRNEQFF
>NA|TRBD1|TRBJ2-7|TRBV7-2
TGTGCCAGCAGCTTAGATACAGGGGGGCTCTCCTACGAGCAGTACTTC
CASSLDTGGLSYEQYF
>NA|NA|TRBJ1-6|TRBV7-9
TGTGCCAGCAGCAGGACAGCTTTTAATTCACCCCTCCACTTT
CASSRTAFNSPLHF
>few|TRBD1|TRBJ2-1|TRBV7-3
TGTGCCAGCAGCCCCGGTAGCTTGAAGGGGGCGTCCTACAATGAGCAGTTCTTC
CASSPGSLKGASYNEQFF
>once|NA|TRBJ1-6|TRBV19
TGTGCCACCGGGAGCGCCTATAATTCACCCCTCCACTTT
CATGSAYNSPLHF
>NA|TRBD2|TRBJ2-3|TRBV27
TGTGCCAGCAGTTTACTTCCTAGCGGTAGCACAGATACGCAGTATTTT
CASSLLPSGSTDTQYF
>NA|TRBD1|TRBJ1-2|TRBV7-2
TGTGCCAGCAGCCCGGACAGGGTCTATGGCTACACCTTC
CASSPDRVYGYTF
>medium-sized|NA|TRBJ1-4|TRBV30
TGTGCCTGTAGATGGTCAACTAATGAAAAACTGTTTTTT
CACRWSTNEKLFF
>NA|TRBD1|TRBJ2-2|TRBV6-6
TGTGCCAGCAGTTACGATCGGGACAGGGTGTCCGGGGAGCTGTTTTTT
CASSYDRDRVSGELFF
>NA|NA|TRBJ1-5|TRBV7-2
TGTGCCAGCAGCCAAGACAGGAGGCAGCCCCAGCATTTT
CASSQDRRQPQHF
>NA|NA|TRBJ1-6|TRBV7-2
TGTGCCAGCAGCGAATCCACAGGCTCCTATAATTCACCCCTCCACTTT
CASSESTGSYNSPLHF
>NA|NA|TRBJ2-2|TRBV7-3
TGTGCCAGCAGCTTTGGCGGGACAGTGGGAGGCGGGGAGCTGTTTTTT
CASSFGGTVGGGELFF
>NA|NA|TRBJ2-5|TRBV5-4
TGTGCCAGCAGCGGATCCGGGACTTATCAAGAGACCCAGTACTTC
CASSGSGTYQETQYF
>NA|NA|TRBJ1-1|TRBV5-1
TGCGCCAGCAGCGCGGATCCCGGAAACACTGAAGCTTTCTTT
CASSADPGNTEAFF
>NA|TRBD1|TRBJ2-6|TRBV5-1
TGCGCCAGCAGCTTGGACGGACAGGGGTCTGGGGCCAACGTCCTGACTTTC
CASSLDGQGSGANVLTF
>NA|TRBD2|TRBJ2-1|TRBV5-4
TGTGCCAGCAGCCGGGAGGGTGGTGAGGAGCAGTTCTTC
CASSREGGEEQFF
>NA|TRBD1|TRBJ1-5|TRBV19
TGTGCCAGTAGTACCCCTGACAGGGGTAGCAATCAGCCCCAGCATTTT
CASSTPDRGSNQPQHF
>NA|NA|TRBJ1-5|TRBV2
TGTGCCAGCAGTGAAGCGCGGCAGGGCGAGCAGCATTTT
CASSEARQGEQHF
>NA|TRBD2|TRBJ2-2|TRBV15
TGTGCCACCAGCAGAGATCGCGGGAGAAGCACCGGGGAGCTGTTTTTT
CATSRDRGRSTGELFF
>NA|TRBD1|TRBJ1-4|TRBV5-6
TGTGCCAGCAGCTTCAGGGGGCAGCATGAAAAACTGTTTTTT
CASSFRGQHEKLFF
>NA|NA|TRBJ2-1|TRBV27
TGTGCCAGCAGATTTAGTGAGGAGCAGTTCTTC
CASRFSEEQFF
>few|NA|TRBJ2-7|TRBV5-1
TGCGCCAGCAGCGCGGGGACAGAAGCCTCCCGACAGTACTTC
CASSAGTEASRQYF
>NA|NA|TRBJ2-7|TRBV5-4
TGTGCCAGCAGCTTCGACTTAGCCTCCTACGAGCAGTACTTC
CASSFDLASYEQYF
>NA|NA|TRBJ1-4|TRBV18
TGTGCCAACCTCTGGACAGCTCACTTTAATGAAAAACTGTTTTTT
CANLWTAHFNEKLFF
>few|TRBD2|TRBJ2-7|TRBV10-2
TGCGCCAGCAGTATAGCGGGAGAAGGGCCTTGGAGGTACTTC
CASSIAGEGPWRYF
>NA|NA|TRBJ2-2|TRBV7-2
TGTGCCAGCAGCTCAGCGTCTTTCACCGGGGAGCTGTTTTTT
CASSSASFTGELFF
>once|NA|TRBJ1-4|TRBV4-1
TGCGCCAGCAGCCAAGATCCGCCGGCCAGGGCTGCAACTAATGAAAAACTGTTTTTT
CASSQDPPARAATNEKLFF
>NA|TRBD1|TRBJ2-7|TRBV5-4
TGTGCCAGCACCTCACGCGGCCAGGGGGCGCGAGAGCAGTACTTC
CASTSRGQGAREQYF
>few|TRBD2|TRBJ2-1|TRBV5-6
TGTGCCAGCAGCTTGGTGGCGGGACTAGCCTACAATGAGCAGTTCTTC
CASSLVAGLAYNEQFF
>NA|NA|TRBJ1-2|TRBV27
TGTGCCAGCAGTCCACAGGGATACTATGGCTACACCTTC
CASSPQGYYGYTF
>NA|TRBD2|TRBJ2-3|TRBV6-5
TGTGCCACCAGGAGCGGGGCCCCCAACACAGATACGCAGTATTTT
CATRSGAPNTDTQYF
>NA|NA|TRBJ1-2|TRBV7-2
TGTGCCAGCAGCTTAGTTTACAGGAATGGCTACACCTTC
CASSLVYRNGYTF
>NA|TRBD1|TRBJ1-5|TRBV19
TGTGCCAGTAGTCAGGACAGGGAGAGCAATCAGCCCCAGCATTTT
CASSQDRESNQPQHF
>NA|NA|TRBJ1-5|TRBV6-5
TGTGCCAGCAGCCAAGTAGGGGCCTACAATCAGCCCCAGCATTTT
CASSQVGAYNQPQHF
>NA|TRBD1|TRBJ2-7|TRBV11-3
TGTGCCAGCAGCTCGGGACAGGGGTCCTACGAGCAGTACTTC
CASSSGQGSYEQYF
>once|NA|TRBJ2-7|TRBV5-1
TGCGCCAGCAGCTTGGACAGCCGGGAGCAGTACTTC
CASSLDSREQYF